This TCR beta chain was retrieved from a study of cytomegalovirus exposure and HLA in healthy donors. Clones were read by immunoSEQ multiplex PCR, and TCRdb kept only the in-frame ones, dropping some. The sample records 68,000 or so clones, roughly 90% being singletons. The germline CDR1 and CDR2 sequences are SGDLS and YYNGEE. The CDR3 extends over 15 amino acids. V was clipped by 4 bases and J by 0 bases, with 11 bases between them. Separate from the approximately 700-subject first cohort was the approximately 120-subject validation cohort, to which the donors belonged. The rearrangement uses TRBV9 and TRBJ1-3, with D possibly matching TRBD1 (5 bases). Sequencing was done on a sample of PBMCs. The TCR sequence derives from a woman between 18 and 30 years old in good health and CMV-seronegative. This chain's CDR3 is CASSPRVGSGNTIYF. Here the CDR3 DNA reads TGTGCCAGCAGCCCCAGGGTGGGCTCTGGAAACACCATATATTTT.